Detailed here is one T cell receptor beta chain. The data were obtained in a study of shared clonotypes between healthy human individuals. Only in-frame clones appear in the TCRdb table, and some are missing; sequencing was by immunoSEQ multiplex PCR. Counted here are more than 2,000,000 clones, 93% occurring once; the ten biggest clones make up 0.39%. This CDR3 has 14 amino acids. The V segment lost 5 bases and the J segment 7 bases; nucleotides outside the gene matches: 5. Germline V CDR1 and CDR2: SQVTM, ANQGSEA. The chain couples TRBV29-1 to TRBJ2-1, with 13 bases matching TRBD2. Sequenced: naive CD4+ T cells from PBMCs. The subset is: CD45RA+ positively selected. This receptor was identified in a man between 18 and 35 years old in good health. Some clones in this sample may be carry-over from other donors' samples. CDR3 residues: CSVLLAGGWNEQFF. The CDR3 nucleotides are TGCAGCGTTTTACTAGCGGGGGGGTGGAATGAGCAGTTCTTC.